This is a list of T cell receptor beta chains from one sample in a study of blood T cell repertoires in COVID-19. Sequencing used immunoSEQ multiplex PCR; TCRdb keeps in-frame clones, though not all of them. Of about 270,000 clones detected, roughly 84% appear once; the ten largest clones hold 2.5% to 3.5%. The sample comprised peripheral blood. The receptors stem from a woman under 30 with acute or convalescent COVID-19. CDR3s include the opening cysteine and the closing phenylalanine or tryptophan.

v_call: TRBV30; j_call: TRBJ2-1; cdr3_aa: CAWSVILAGAGSEQFF
v_call: TRBV7-9; j_call: TRBJ2-3; cdr3_aa: CASSPIGGPTDTQYF
v_call: TRBV6-5; j_call: TRBJ2-1; cdr3_aa: CASSYGLAPIYNEQFF
v_call: TRBV7-2; j_call: TRBJ2-5; cdr3_aa: CASCRHPAGPGLAQYF
v_call: TRBV7-9; j_call: TRBJ1-1; cdr3_aa: CASSLRGLGTEAFF
v_call: TRBV10-2; j_call: TRBJ1-2; cdr3_aa: CASSFDRVYGYTF
v_call: TRBV6-2/TRBV6-3; j_call: TRBJ2-5; cdr3_aa: CASSYRQRLAGFQETQYF
v_call: TRBV6-5; j_call: TRBJ1-1; cdr3_aa: CASGSRTEAFF
v_call: TRBV6-2/TRBV6-3; j_call: TRBJ1-5; cdr3_aa: CASSYPGLDLSNQPQHF
v_call: TRBV30; j_call: TRBJ2-1; cdr3_aa: CAWRLAGGNNEQFF
v_call: TRBV29-1; j_call: TRBJ1-4; cdr3_aa: CSGGDRIAEKLFF
v_call: TRBV27; j_call: TRBJ2-7; cdr3_aa: CASSLGAARSYEQYF
v_call: TRBV7-6; j_call: TRBJ2-1; cdr3_aa: CASSRGLAEQFF
v_call: TRBV7-8; j_call: TRBJ1-2; cdr3_aa: CASSLLGKGADYGYTF
v_call: TRBV11-2; j_call: TRBJ2-7; cdr3_aa: CASSLGQGADEQYF
v_call: TRBV28; j_call: TRBJ2-7; cdr3_aa: CASSLGGGYEQYF
v_call: TRBV21-1; j_call: TRBJ2-7; cdr3_aa: CASSKCRCRTGGGYEQYF
v_call: TRBV28; j_call: TRBJ1-5; cdr3_aa: CASSRGRRVSNQPQHF
v_call: TRBV27; j_call: TRBJ2-7; cdr3_aa: CASSFSLALGSYEQYF
v_call: TRBV29-1; j_call: TRBJ2-1; cdr3_aa: CSVVLVGGGEDGYNEQFF
v_call: TRBV6-5; j_call: TRBJ2-7; cdr3_aa: CASSLAWLASHEQYF
v_call: TRBV6-2/TRBV6-3; j_call: TRBJ2-7; cdr3_aa: CASSYEGEASYEQYF
v_call: TRBV14; j_call: TRBJ2-5; cdr3_aa: CASSQDLGGETQYF
v_call: TRBV4-1; j_call: TRBJ2-3; cdr3_aa: CASSQGGRPITDTQYF
v_call: TRBV6-4; j_call: TRBJ2-7; cdr3_aa: CASSDSRRSYEQYF
v_call: TRBV7-2; j_call: TRBJ2-3; cdr3_aa: CASSFSSTGADTQYF
v_call: TRBV30; j_call: TRBJ2-7; cdr3_aa: CAWRAGGTYEQYF
v_call: TRBV11-2; j_call: TRBJ2-7; cdr3_aa: CASSLSQGSYEQYF
v_call: TRBV5-1; j_call: TRBJ1-3; cdr3_aa: CASSIGQISGNTIYF
v_call: TRBV19; j_call: TRBJ2-1; cdr3_aa: CATRLAGTYNEQFF
v_call: TRBV6-5; j_call: TRBJ1-1; cdr3_aa: CASSLATGTEAFF
v_call: TRBV19; j_call: TRBJ2-7; cdr3_aa: CASSIGSGGLYEQYF
v_call: TRBV9; j_call: TRBJ2-2; cdr3_aa: CASSVAPPGLAETGELFF
v_call: TRBV19; j_call: TRBJ1-2; cdr3_aa: CASSRGTGVGVSYGYTF
v_call: TRBV7-9; j_call: TRBJ2-1; cdr3_aa: CASSPRAALGEQFF
v_call: TRBV28; j_call: TRBJ1-6; cdr3_aa: CASSSGQKYLSSYNSPLHF
v_call: TRBV28; j_call: TRBJ2-7; cdr3_aa: CASSGMGLAGGYEQYF
v_call: TRBV11-2; j_call: TRBJ1-1; cdr3_aa: CASSLDLPGLAFF
v_call: TRBV7-3; j_call: TRBJ2-7; cdr3_aa: CASSLYGSTGEQYF
v_call: TRBV6-2/TRBV6-3; j_call: TRBJ2-3; cdr3_aa: CASSRLETDTQYF
v_call: TRBV6-5; j_call: TRBJ1-2; cdr3_aa: CASSYSRPRANYGYTF
v_call: TRBV19; j_call: TRBJ1-5; cdr3_aa: CASSIGRIRQGIAHQPQHF
v_call: TRBV18; j_call: TRBJ2-7; cdr3_aa: CASSPSGADEQYF